This T cell receptor beta chain was recorded in a study of cytomegalovirus exposure and HLA in healthy donors listed by TCRdb under 2017. Looking at the study overall: A later analysis indicated that the roughly 120 validation repertoires were generated on the platform also employed for the 700 or so repertoires of the first cohort. The aim of the study was to test whether cataloging public T cell receptors could identify signatures of past pathogen exposure. In addition to the first cohort of 666 subjects, a separate validation cohort of 120 different subjects was used. To predict cytomegalovirus infection status, the study brought together high-throughput TCR immunosequencing, statistical association of individual TCRs with disease status, and machine learning.

The method behind the library was the immunoSEQ multiplex PCR assay. The authors' pipeline ran thus. A statistical classification framework was built for diagnosing cytomegalovirus status from the catalog of TCR beta chain sequences. The table was pulled from immuneACCESS by TCRdb, which kept in-frame rearrangements only. Such tables lose some clones; where checked, under half of the loss comes from unresolved V genes, and the rest has no known cause. V, J and clone size are those of that table, while D and trimming were read from the DNA. The sample table lists some 150,000 clones, around nine tenths of them with a count of one. The ten largest clonotypes hold 2% to 3% of the sample. The donors were included in the validation cohort of 100 to 150 subjects, a group kept apart from the approximately 670-subject first cohort. Counted from cysteine to phenylalanine, this CDR3 has 16 amino acids. Kept here is only the CDR3 DNA, which spans 48 bases and is read in frame from base 1. Trimming at the junction amounts to 3 bases on V and 0 bases on J, and the germline ends lie 11 bases apart. The germline V gene (reference sequence) gives CDR1 as SEHNR and CDR2 as FQNEAQ.

To note about this clone: The target of this receptor is not known. Base qualities were left out, and no much larger clone turns up one base away.

Paper-wide results and their limitations: Most TCR sequences were observed very rarely across donors, whereas some public TCRs were present in many individuals. In both the original and validation cohorts, the classifier was reported to diagnose cytomegalovirus status with high specificity and sensitivity. A later analysis found that TCRs clustered in the first cohort also tended to co-occur in the 130 or so validation repertoires, with 94% of cluster scores above 0. In the study, around 150 TCR beta chains were listed as associated with cytomegalovirus. In vitro tests confirmed that a few of the cytomegalovirus-associated TCR beta chains recognize cytomegalovirus antigens. A later analysis had no HLA typing for the validation cohort, so co-occurrence there was scored across all 130 or so repertoires. According to the authors, the approach could potentially be generalized to other disease states and immunological phenotypes.

Input material: PBMCs. The chain is encoded by TRBV7-9 joined to TRBJ1-4, and the D gene may be TRBD1, 6 bases matching. The clonotype comes from a young man in good health and CMV-seropositive. The bases read TGTGCCAGCAGCTTGGGGGCAGGTGCAACTAATGAAAAACTGTTTTTT. This sequence encodes CASSLGAGATNEKLFF.